This entry lists 20 T cell receptor beta chains sequenced from one sample in a study of control samples from healthy donors and cancer patients. The data were produced by immunoSEQ multiplex PCR, yet TCRdb's version contains in-frame clones alone and is incomplete. The sample includes around 130,000 clones, around 87% of them seen just once. The material sequenced was blood. The receptors here all came from a man aged 30 to 39 in good health.

This rearrangement joins TRBV5-6 to TRBJ2-3; D is uncertain. The CDR3 totals 11 residues. Per the germline V gene, CDR1 is SGHDT and CDR2 is YYEEEE. V was shortened by 4 bases and J by 2 bases, with 2 bases between the two germline ends. CDR3 DNA: TGTGCCAGCAGCGACACAGATACGCAGTATTTT. Its protein is CASSDTDTQYF.

This rearrangement joins TRBV28 to TRBJ1-1; no firm D call. Germline V gene lookup returns CDR1 MDHEN and CDR2 SYDVKM. The CDR3 is 14 amino acids. Trimming took off 3 bases at V and 5 bases at J, with 13 bases between the two ends. This chain's CDR3 is CASSLQEETTEAFF. The CDR3 nucleotides read TGTGCCAGCAGTTTGCAGGAGGAAACAACTGAAGCTTTCTTT.

This clone was observed once. The rearrangement links TRBV11-1 to TRBJ1-6, with TRBD1 matching over 7 bases. This CDR3 comprises 16 residues. CDR1 SGHAT and CDR2 FQDESV come from the germline V gene (reference sequence). The V gene end was trimmed by 3 bases and the J gene end by 10 bases; junction bases not matched to a gene: 12. The CDR3 loop is CASSFEDSRTGSPLHF. In nucleotides, the CDR3 is TGTGCCAGCAGCTTTGAGGACAGCCGGACAGGCTCACCCCTCCACTTT. Combining the CDR3 with reference TRBV11-1 and TRBJ1-6 gives the whole variable domain EAEVAQSPRYKITEKSQAVAFWCDPISGHATLYWYRQILGQGPELLVQFQDESVVDDSQLPKDRFSAERLKGVDSTLKIQPAELGDSAMYLCASSFEDSRTGSPLHFGNGTRLTVT.

The chain has TRBV25-1 and TRBJ2-1; TRBD2 matches 12 bases. There are 16 residues in the CDR3. The V and J ends lost 4 bases and 4 bases, in that order; junction bases with no gene match: 5. From germline, CDR1 is MGHDK and CDR2 SYGVNS. CDR3 in amino acids: CASSAPGLAGYNEQFF. The CDR3 DNA sequence: TGTGCCAGCAGTGCCCCGGGACTAGCGGGTTACAATGAGCAGTTCTTC.

The chain joins TRBV15 to TRBJ1-6; the D gene is possibly TRBD1 (5 bases). CDR3 length: 19 amino acids. From germline, CDR1 is LNHNV and CDR2 YYDKDF (reference sequence). Trimming pared 0 bases from V and 0 bases from J, leaving 15 bases between. The CDR3 loop reads CATSRDLGAGISYNSPLHF. DNA of the CDR3: TGTGCCACCAGCAGAGATCTAGGTGCAGGGATCTCCTATAATTCACCCCTCCACTTT.

The chain has TRBV15 and TRBJ1-2; 7 bases fit TRBD1. CDR1 LNHNV and CDR2 YYDKDF come from the germline V gene (reference sequence). Unmatched junction bases numbered 11, after V lost 3 bases and J lost 10 bases. This CDR3 is 14 amino acids long. CDR3 protein: CATSRGGTDLDYTF. The CDR3 DNA follows: TGTGCCACCAGCAGGGGCGGGACAGATTTAGACTACACCTTC. Full variable domain (remainder filled in from reference TRBV15 and TRBJ1-2): DAMVIQNPRYQVTQFGKPVTLSCSQTLNHNVMYWYQQKSSQAPKLLFHYYDKDFNNEADTPDNFQSRRPNTSFCFLDIRSPGLGDTAMYLCATSRGGTDLDYTFGSGTRLTVV.

Here the CDR3 reads CASSPRTGGGETQYF. The CDR3 DNA follows: TGTGCCAGCAGCCCAAGGACAGGGGGCGGTGAGACCCAGTACTTC. This chain uses TRBV7-2 with TRBJ2-5, with 11 bases matching TRBD1. The V gene end was trimmed by 5 bases and the J gene end by 5 bases; junction bases not matched to a gene: 7. Germline V gene data show CDR1 as SGHTA and CDR2 as FQGNSA. CDR3 length: 15 residues.

This chain links TRBV3-1 (or the pseudogene TRBV3-2) with TRBJ1-1; 10 nucleotides agree with TRBD1. Germline CDR1 is LGHDT and CDR2 is YNNKEL (reference sequence). Trimming at V came to 3 bases and at J to 5 bases, leaving 6 bases not matched to a gene. The CDR3 is made up of 15 amino acids. The CDR3 bases are TGTGCCAGCAGCCATACGCGGACAGGGGGGACTGAAGCTTTCTTT. It specifies CASSHTRTGGTEAFF.

Only a few counts were recorded for this clone. This chain links TRBV2 with TRBJ1-5; possible D gene TRBD1, 5 bases. Trimming shortened V by 8 bases and J by 3 bases, and 17 bases separated the two germline ends. Germline V lookup: CDR1 SNHLY, CDR2 FYNNEI. There are 15 residues in the CDR3. For the CDR3, the DNA is TGTGCCAGCTCTTCCCTGCCAGGGCCCAATCAGCCCCAGCATTTT. It codes for CASSSLPGPNQPQHF. Full variable domain (rest looked up from reference TRBV2 and TRBJ1-5): EPEVTQTPSHQVTQMGQEVILRCVPISNHLYFYWYRQILGQKVEFLVSFYNNEISEKSEIFDDQFSVERPDGSNFTLKIRSTKLEDSAMYFCASSSLPGPNQPQHFGDGTRLSIL.

V and J are TRBV11-3 and TRBJ2-2; tentatively, D is TRBD2 (5 bases). Germline V gives CDR1 SGHNT, CDR2 YENEEA. The CDR3 sequence is 13 residues long. V was clipped by 3 bases and J by 5 bases, with 7 bases between them. This chain's CDR3 is CASSFTRTGELFF. In DNA form, the CDR3 reads TGTGCCAGCAGCTTCACTAGAACCGGGGAGCTGTTTTTT.

This chain connects TRBV7-2 to TRBJ2-1, with a weak D call TRBD2 (5 bases). CDR3 length: 14 amino acids. Trimming removed 2 bases at V and 2 bases at J, with 7 bases between. Germline CDR1 reads SGHTA; CDR2 reads FQGNSA. CDR3 amino acids: CASSLTGTYNEQFF. CDR3 DNA sequence: TGTGCCAGCAGCTTAACCGGGACCTACAATGAGCAGTTCTTC.

This clone was observed once. This CDR3 is CASSTTPDSYNEQFF. CDR3 nucleotides: TGCGCCAGCAGCACTACTCCAGACTCTTACAATGAGCAGTTCTTC. V and J are TRBV5-1 and TRBJ2-1, with D uncertain. Trimming stripped 4 bases from V and 4 bases from J, with 15 bases between. Germline V lookup: CDR1 SGHRS, CDR2 YFSETQ. The CDR3 length is 15 residues. Full variable domain (outside the CDR3, taken from reference TRBV5-1 and TRBJ2-1): KAGVTQTPRYLIKTRGQQVTLSCSPISGHRSVSWYQQTPGQGLQFLFEYFSETQRNKGNFPGRFSGRQFSNSRSEMNVSTLELGDSALYLCASSTTPDSYNEQFFGPGTRLTVL.

The gene calls are TRBV15 and TRBJ2-1; 8 bases align to TRBD2. Germline CDR1 LNHNV, CDR2 YYDKDF (reference sequence). Germline trimming cut 5 bases from V and 6 bases from J; bases unmatched to any gene: 6. CDR3 length equals 14 residues. This CDR3 reads CATSPSGGVNEQFF. The CDR3 coding sequence is TGTGCCACCAGCCCCTCGGGAGGGGTCAATGAGCAGTTCTTC.

The J gene is TRBJ1-1, the V gene TRBV4-1, with D perhaps TRBD1 (5 bases). Germline V gene data show CDR1 as MGHRA and CDR2 as YSYEKL. CDR3 length: 17 amino acids. Trimming stripped 0 bases from V and 7 bases from J, with 21 bases between. The CDR3, as DNA: TGCGCCAGCAGCCAAGACCCCTGGCAAGGGGCTGCGGATGAAGCTTTCTTT. It is translated as CASSQDPWQGAADEAFF.

The V call is TRBV30, the J call TRBJ2-3; the D call may be TRBD1 or TRBD2 (5 bases each). Germline assignment: CDR1 GTSNPN and CDR2 SVGIG (reference sequence). The length of the CDR3 is 13 residues. The ends were cut back, 2 bases at V and 9 bases at J, with 15 bases in the middle. The CDR3 reads CAWSSGKGRTQYF. CDR3 nucleotide sequence: TGTGCCTGGAGTAGTGGGAAGGGACGGACGCAGTATTTT.

This chain connects TRBV3-1 (or the pseudogene TRBV3-2) to TRBJ1-2, with TRBD1 matching over 7 bases. This CDR3 is 15 amino acids long. V was clipped by 1 base and J by 9 bases; unmatched bases: 11. CDR1 is LGHDT, CDR2 YNNKEL, per germline (reference sequence). CDR3 bases: TGTGCCAGCAGCCAAGGGGACGGGACAGAGGATCGCTACACCTTC. Its translation: CASSQGDGTEDRYTF.

The J gene is TRBJ2-3, the V gene TRBV6-5; D unclear. V lost 8 bases to trimming and J lost 3 bases, with 18 bases between them. There are 15 residues in the CDR3. CDR1 is MNHEY, CDR2 SVGAGI, per germline. CDR3 protein: CASRRPSVGTDTQYF. CDR3 coding DNA: TGTGCCAGCCGAAGACCTTCGGTGGGTACAGATACGCAGTATTTT.

The chain employs TRBV7-8 and TRBJ2-2, with TRBD1 as a possible D gene (5 bases). Germline V CDR1 and CDR2: SGHVS, FQNEAQ. The CDR3 loop spans 13 amino acids. The ends were cut back, 5 bases at V and 6 bases at J, with 10 bases in the middle. The CDR3 here is CASSPLGAGELFF. CDR3 DNA sequence: TGTGCCAGCAGCCCCCTAGGGGCCGGGGAGCTGTTTTTT.

V usage is TRBV30 and J usage is TRBJ2-1, with a weak D call TRBD2 (5 bases). The germline CDR1 and CDR2 sequences are GTSNPN and SVGIG (reference sequence). The V end lost 4 bases, the J end lost 8 bases, and 9 bases lay between the germline ends. The CDR3 has 11 residues. This CDR3 is CAWNGNYEQFF. The DNA for the CDR3 is TGTGCCTGGAACGGGAATTATGAGCAGTTCTTC. The variable domain in full, completed from reference TRBV30 and TRBJ2-1, reads SQTIHQWPATLVQPVGSPLSLECTVEGTSNPNLYWYRQAAGRGLQLLFYSVGIGQISSEVPQNLSASRPQDRQFILSSKKLLLSDSGFYLCAWNGNYEQFFGPGTRLTVL.

The count of this clone is one. V is TRBV13 and J is TRBJ1-2; 7 positions agree with TRBD1. Germline lookup yields CDR1 PRHDT and CDR2 FYEKMQ (reference sequence). V lost 0 bases, J lost 7 bases, and 14 bases stayed unmatched. The CDR3 runs to 17 residues. The CDR3 sequence: CASSLGRDSRVKGGYTF. The CDR3, as DNA: TGTGCCAGCAGCTTAGGCCGGGACAGTCGTGTTAAAGGTGGCTACACCTTC.